This T cell receptor beta chain comes out of a study of T-cell memory formation after mild COVID-19. Points from the study as a whole: For contracting clones, CD4+ ones sat mainly in CM and EM, CD8+ in EMRA. The finding that pre-infection memory included some responding clones suggested that cross-reactive memory joined. Clones shrinking from day 15 to 85 showed even CD4/CD8 mixes; later expanders tilted CD4+.

Germline CDR1 is KGHSH and CDR2 is LQKENI. V trimming: 3 bases; J trimming: 10 bases; junction bases outside the gene matches: 7. This CDR3 region has 13 residues. This clonotype was detected only a few times. Its antigen remains unidentified. TCR alpha and TCR beta cDNA libraries with sample barcodes and UMIs came from 5'RACE using constant-segment primers. TCRdb re-derived calls from the 5' RACE reads in MiXCR, one entry per CDR3 protein. The sample carries about 200,000 distinct CDR3 sequences, around 9.1% recorded once. This rearrangement joins TRBV18 to TRBJ1-2, with 8 bases matching TRBD1. This sequence was found in a man aged 18 to 29 who had mild COVID-19 (a few samples of this study predate the infection). Cell type and time point are not known. Sequenced input: PBMCs or a T cell subset sorted from them (not recorded which). The CDR3 is CASSPGQGRDYTF. CDR3 bases: TGTGCCAGCTCACCCGGACAGGGCCGTGACTACACCTTC.